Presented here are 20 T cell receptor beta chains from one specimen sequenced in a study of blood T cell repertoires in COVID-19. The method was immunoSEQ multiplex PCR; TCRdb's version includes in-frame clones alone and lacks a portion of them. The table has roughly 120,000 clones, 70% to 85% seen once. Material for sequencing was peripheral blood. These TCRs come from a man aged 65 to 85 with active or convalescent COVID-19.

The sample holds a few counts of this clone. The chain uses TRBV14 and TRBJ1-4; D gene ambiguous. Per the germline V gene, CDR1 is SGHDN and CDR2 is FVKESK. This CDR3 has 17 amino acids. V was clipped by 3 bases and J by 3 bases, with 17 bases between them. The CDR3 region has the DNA TGTGCCAGCAGCCATTCAGAATTATTCCTTGCTAATGAAAAACTGTTTTTT. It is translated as CASSHSELFLANEKLFF.

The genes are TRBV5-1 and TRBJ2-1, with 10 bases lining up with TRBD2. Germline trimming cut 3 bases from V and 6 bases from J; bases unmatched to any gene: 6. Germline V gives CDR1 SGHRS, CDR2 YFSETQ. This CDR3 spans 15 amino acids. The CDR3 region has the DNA TGCGCCAGCAGCTCCGGGACTAGCGATTGCAATGAGCAGTTCTTC. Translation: CASSSGTSDCNEQFF.

As DNA, the CDR3 is TGCGCCAGCACACCGGGACAAAATAATTCACCCCTCCACTTT. Amino acid sequence: CASTPGQNNSPLHF. The rearrangement uses TRBV5-1 and TRBJ1-6, with a weak D call TRBD1 (6 bases). Trimming stripped 6 bases from V and 5 bases from J, with 12 bases between. The germline gives CDR1 SGHRS, CDR2 YFSETQ. This CDR3 is built from 14 residues.

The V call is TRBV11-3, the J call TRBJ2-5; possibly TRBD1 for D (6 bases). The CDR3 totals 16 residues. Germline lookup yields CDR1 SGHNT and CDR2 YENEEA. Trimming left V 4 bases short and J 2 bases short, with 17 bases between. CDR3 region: CASSWVGPRGQETQYF. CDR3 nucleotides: TGTGCCAGCAGCTGGGTTGGTCCGAGGGGGCAAGAGACCCAGTACTTC.

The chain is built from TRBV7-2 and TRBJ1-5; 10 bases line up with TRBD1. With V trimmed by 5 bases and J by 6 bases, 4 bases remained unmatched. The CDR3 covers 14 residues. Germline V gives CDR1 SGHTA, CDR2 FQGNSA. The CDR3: CASSVRTGGQPQHF. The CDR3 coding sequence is TGTGCCAGCAGCGTAAGGACAGGGGGTCAGCCCCAGCATTTT. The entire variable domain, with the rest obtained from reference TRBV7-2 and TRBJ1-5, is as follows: GAGVSQSPSNKVTEKGKDVELRCDPISGHTALYWYRQSLGQGLEFLIYFQGNSAPDKSGLPSDRFSAERTGGSVSTLTIQRTQQEDSAVYLCASSVRTGGQPQHFGDGTRLSIL.

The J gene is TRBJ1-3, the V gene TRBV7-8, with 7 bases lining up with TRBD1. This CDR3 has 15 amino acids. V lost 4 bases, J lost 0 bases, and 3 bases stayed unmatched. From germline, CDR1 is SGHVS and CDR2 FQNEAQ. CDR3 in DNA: TGTGCCAGCAGCTCGGGACAGCTCTCTGGAAACACCATATATTTT. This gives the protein CASSSGQLSGNTIYF. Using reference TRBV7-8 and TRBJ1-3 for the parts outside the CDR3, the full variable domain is GAGVSQSPRYKVAKRGQDVALRCDPISGHVSLFWYQQALGQGPEFLTYFQNEAQLDKSGLPSDRFFAERPEGSVSTLKIQRTQQEDSAVYLCASSSGQLSGNTIYFGEGSWLTVV.

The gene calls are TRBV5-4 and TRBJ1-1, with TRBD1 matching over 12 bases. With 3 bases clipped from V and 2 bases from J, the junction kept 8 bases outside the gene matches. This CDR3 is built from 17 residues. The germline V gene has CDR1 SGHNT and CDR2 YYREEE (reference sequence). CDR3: CASSSGQGAGRNTEAFF. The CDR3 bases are TGTGCCAGCAGCTCGGGACAGGGGGCGGGTAGAAACACTGAAGCTTTCTTT.

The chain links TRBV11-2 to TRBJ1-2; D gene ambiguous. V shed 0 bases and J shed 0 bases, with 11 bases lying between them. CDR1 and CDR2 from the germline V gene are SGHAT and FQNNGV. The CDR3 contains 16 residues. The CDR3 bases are TGTGCCAGCAGCTTAGATCGGTACAGAGCTAACTATGGCTACACCTTC. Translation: CASSLDRYRANYGYTF.

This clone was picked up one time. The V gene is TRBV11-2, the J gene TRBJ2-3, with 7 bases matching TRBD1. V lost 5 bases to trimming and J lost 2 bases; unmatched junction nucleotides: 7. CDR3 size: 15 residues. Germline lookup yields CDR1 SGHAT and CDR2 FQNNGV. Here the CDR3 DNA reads TGTGCCAGCAGCCTAGGACAGGTGCACACAGATACGCAGTATTTT. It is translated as CASSLGQVHTDTQYF.

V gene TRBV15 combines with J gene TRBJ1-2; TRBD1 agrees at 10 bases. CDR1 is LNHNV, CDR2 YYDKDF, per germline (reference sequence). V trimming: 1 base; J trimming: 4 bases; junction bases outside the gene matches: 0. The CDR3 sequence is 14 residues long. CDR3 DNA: TGTGCCACCAGCAGAGGGACAGGGGGCTATGGCTACACCTTC. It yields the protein CATSRGTGGYGYTF. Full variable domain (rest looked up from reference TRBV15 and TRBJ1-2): DAMVIQNPRYQVTQFGKPVTLSCSQTLNHNVMYWYQQKSSQAPKLLFHYYDKDFNNEADTPDNFQSRRPNTSFCFLDIRSPGLGDTAMYLCATSRGTGGYGYTFGSGTRLTVV.

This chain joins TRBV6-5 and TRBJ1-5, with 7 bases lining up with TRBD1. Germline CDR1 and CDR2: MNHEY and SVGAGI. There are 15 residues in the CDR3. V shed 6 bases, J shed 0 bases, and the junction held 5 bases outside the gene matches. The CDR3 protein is CASREGQNSNQPQHF. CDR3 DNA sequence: TGTGCCAGCAGGGAGGGACAGAATAGCAATCAGCCCCAGCATTTT.

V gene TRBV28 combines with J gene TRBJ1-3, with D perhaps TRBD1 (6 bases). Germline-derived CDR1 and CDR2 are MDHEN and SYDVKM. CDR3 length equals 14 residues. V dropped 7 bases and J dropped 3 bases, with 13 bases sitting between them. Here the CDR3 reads CASTPDSIGNTIYF. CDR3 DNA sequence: TGTGCCAGCACCCCGGACAGTATTGGAAACACCATATATTTT. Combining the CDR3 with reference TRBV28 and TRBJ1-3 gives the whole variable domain DVKVTQSSRYLVKRTGEKVFLECVQDMDHENMFWYRQDPGLGLRLIYFSYDVKMKEKGDIPEGYSVSREKKERFSLILESASTNQTSMYLCASTPDSIGNTIYFGEGSWLTVV.

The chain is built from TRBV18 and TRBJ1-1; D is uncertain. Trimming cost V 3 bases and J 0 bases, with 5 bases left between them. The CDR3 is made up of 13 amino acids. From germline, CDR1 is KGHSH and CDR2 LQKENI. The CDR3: CASSPSMNTEAFF. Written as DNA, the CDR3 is TGTGCCAGCTCACCTAGCATGAACACTGAAGCTTTCTTT. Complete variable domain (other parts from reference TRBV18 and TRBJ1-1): NAGVMQNPRHLVRRRGQEARLRCSPMKGHSHVYWYRQLPEEGLKFMVYLQKENIIDESGMPKERFSAEFPKEGPSILRIQQVVRGDSAAYFCASSPSMNTEAFFGQGTRLTVV.

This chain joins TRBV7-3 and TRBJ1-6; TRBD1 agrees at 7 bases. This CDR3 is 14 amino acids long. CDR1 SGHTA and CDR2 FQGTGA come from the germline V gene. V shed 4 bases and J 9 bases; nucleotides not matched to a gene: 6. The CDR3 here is CASSSTGVASPLHF. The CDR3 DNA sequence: TGTGCCAGCAGCTCCACAGGGGTGGCTTCACCCCTCCACTTT.

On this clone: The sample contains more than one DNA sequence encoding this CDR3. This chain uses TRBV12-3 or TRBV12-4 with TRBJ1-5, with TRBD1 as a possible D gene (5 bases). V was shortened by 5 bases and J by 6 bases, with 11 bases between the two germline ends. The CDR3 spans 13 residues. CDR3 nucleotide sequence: TGTGCCAGCAGTCTTGGGGGAGGTCAGCCCCAGCATTTT. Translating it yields CASSLGGGQPQHF.

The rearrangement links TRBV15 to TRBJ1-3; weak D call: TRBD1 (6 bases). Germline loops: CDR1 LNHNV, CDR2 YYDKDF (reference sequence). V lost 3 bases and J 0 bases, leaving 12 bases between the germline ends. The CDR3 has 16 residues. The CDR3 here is CATSRDGQTSGNTIYF. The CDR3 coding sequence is TGTGCCACCAGCAGGGACGGACAGACCTCTGGAAACACCATATATTTT.

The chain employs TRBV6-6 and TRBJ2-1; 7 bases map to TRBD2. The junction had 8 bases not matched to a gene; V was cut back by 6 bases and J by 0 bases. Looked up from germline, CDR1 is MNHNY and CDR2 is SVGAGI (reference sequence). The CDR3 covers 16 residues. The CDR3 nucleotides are TGTGCCAGCAGGGGGGGGAGTCGGAGCTCCTACAATGAGCAGTTCTTC. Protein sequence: CASRGGSRSSYNEQFF.

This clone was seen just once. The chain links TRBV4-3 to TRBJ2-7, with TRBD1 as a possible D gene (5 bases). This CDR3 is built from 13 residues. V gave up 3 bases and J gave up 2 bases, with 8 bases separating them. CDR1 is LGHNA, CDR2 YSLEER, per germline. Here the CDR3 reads CASSQTVAYEQYF. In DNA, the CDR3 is TGCGCCAGCAGCCAGACAGTCGCCTACGAGCAGTACTTC.

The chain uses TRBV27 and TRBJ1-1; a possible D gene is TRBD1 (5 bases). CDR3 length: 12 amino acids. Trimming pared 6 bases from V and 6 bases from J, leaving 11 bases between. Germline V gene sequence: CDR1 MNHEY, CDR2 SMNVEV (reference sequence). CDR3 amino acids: CASRPAGAEAFF. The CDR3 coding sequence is TGTGCCAGCAGACCAGCGGGGGCTGAAGCTTTCTTT.

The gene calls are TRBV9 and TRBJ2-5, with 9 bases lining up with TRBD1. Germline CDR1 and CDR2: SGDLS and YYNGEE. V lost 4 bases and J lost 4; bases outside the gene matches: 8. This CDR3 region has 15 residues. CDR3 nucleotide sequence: TGTGCCAGCAGCCGGACAGGGGAAGTCCGAGAGACCCAGTACTTC. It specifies CASSRTGEVRETQYF. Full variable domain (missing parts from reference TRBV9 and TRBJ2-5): DSGVTQTPKHLITATGQRVTLRCSPRSGDLSVYWYQQSLDQGLQFLIQYYNGEERAKGNILERFSAQQFPDLHSELNLSSLELGDSALYFCASSRTGEVRETQYFGPGTRLLVL.